This record concerns one TCR beta chain sequence. Its specificity is unknown. Using a J-beta primer mix together with a sample-barcoded 5' primer, a second PCR was run for roughly 6 to 12 cycles. Each cDNA molecule was tagged by a template-switch adaptor that had 12 random nucleotides. Every individual sample yielded 3 million or more paired-end reads (each containing CDR3). TCRdb ran MiXCR on the 5' RACE reads and lists one entry per CDR3 protein. The table shows 540,000 or so distinct CDR3 sequences, with roughly 48% occurring only once. The data originate from a study of blood T cells in healthy people across ages. Study-level results: Age advanced and TCR beta diversity per million T cells fell, roughly linearly.

Germline values: CDR1 MNHEY, CDR2 SVGAGI. Losses at the gene ends were 5 bases for V and 8 bases for J; bases not matched to a gene: 10. There are 15 residues in the CDR3. The source material was blood. This clonotype originated in an older man in good health. The rearrangement links TRBV6-5 to TRBJ1-4; 8 bases agree with TRBD1. CDR3 protein: CASSGPRGRGEKLFF. The CDR3 DNA reads TGTGCCAGCAGTGGCCCCAGGGGGCGCGGAGAAAAACTGTTTTTT.